Detailed here is one T cell receptor beta chain. The antigen is undetermined. Use of 60 Vbeta and 13 Jbeta primers characterized the PCR. TCRdb's table, derived via immunoSEQ multiplex PCR, lists solely in-frame clones and lacks some. The data contain 140,000 or so clones, 80% of them singletons. The data were obtained in a study of cytomegalovirus exposure and HLA in healthy donors. Study-wide points: Fewer N-insertions than the approximately 700-donor mean were reportedly shown by an Asian-associated ancestry cluster in a later analysis. A link between a missense DCLRE1C variant and TCR beta V- and J-gene trimming emerged from a later analysis. The authors confirmed in vitro that three CMV-associated chains were specific for CMV antigens.

Specimen: PBMCs. The TCR sequence derives from a female donor in good health and CMV-seronegative.

The CDR3 spells CASSYARAGGVHEQFF. The CDR3 bases are TGTGCCAGCAGTTACGCCCGTGCGGGAGGGGTTCATGAGCAGTTCTTC. V gene TRBV6-5 combines with J gene TRBJ2-1, with TRBD2 matching 9 bases. The V and J ends lost 2 bases and 8 bases, in that order; junction bases with no gene match: 10. The CDR3 has 16 residues. The germline CDR1 and CDR2 sequences are MNHEY and SVGAGI.